The 3 T cell receptor beta chains below were found in one sample sequenced in a study of T cell responses to AZD1222 COVID-19 vaccine. TCRdb keeps only in-frame clones here, not all; method: immunoSEQ multiplex PCR. The sample records 110,000 to 150,000 clones, approximately 83% being singletons. Sequences were derived from peripheral blood, sampled on day 0 of AZD1222 vaccination. The receptors were sampled from an adult in good health.

The table lists this clone with a few counts. The chain combines TRBV6-5 with TRBJ2-7, with 8 bases identical to TRBD2. Germline V gene data show CDR1 as MNHEY and CDR2 as SVGAGI. The CDR3 contains 14 residues. The V segment lost 8 bases and the J segment 3 bases; nucleotides outside the gene matches: 9. CDR3: CASRGLVGGYEQYF. DNA for the CDR3: TGTGCCAGCCGGGGACTAGTCGGAGGCTACGAGCAGTACTTC.

This chain joins TRBV4-2 and TRBJ2-1, with TRBD2 identical over 9 bases. Per the germline V gene, CDR1 is LGHNA and CDR2 is YNFKEQ. V shed 1 base, J shed 7 bases, and the junction held 5 bases outside the gene matches. The CDR3 contains 15 residues. In DNA, the CDR3 is TGTGCCAGCAGCCAAGCCGGCGGGGGGGGTAATGAGCAGTTCTTC. It is translated as CASSQAGGGGNEQFF.

The V and J genes are TRBV20-1 and TRBJ2-3; no clear D. Trimming took off 5 bases at V and 5 bases at J, with 8 bases between the two ends. Germline values: CDR1 DFQATT, CDR2 SNEGSKA (reference sequence). The CDR3 runs to 11 residues. The CDR3 bases are TGCAGTGCTCCCTCCCTAGATACGCAGTATTTT. Its protein product is CSAPSLDTQYF.